This T cell receptor beta chain emerged from a study of blood T cell repertoires in COVID-19. Trimming pared 0 bases from V and 3 bases from J, leaving 13 bases between. The CDR3 runs to 16 residues. Per the germline V gene, CDR1 is KGHDR and CDR2 is SFDVKD. The repertoire was sequenced with immunoSEQ multiplex PCR; TCRdb's copy has only in-frame clones and lacks some. The table includes 95,000 to 150,000 clones, over 75% detected once. The table lists this clone with a count of one. The specimen sequenced was peripheral blood. This TCR was sampled from a man aged 25 to 40 with COVID-19, enrolled during active disease. The chain carries TRBV24-1 and TRBJ1-1; D is possibly TRBD1 (6 bases). CDR3 sequence (DNA): TGTGCCACCAGTGATTTGAGGGGAAAGGGGGACACTGAAGCTTTCTTT. Translated, it gives CATSDLRGKGDTEAFF.